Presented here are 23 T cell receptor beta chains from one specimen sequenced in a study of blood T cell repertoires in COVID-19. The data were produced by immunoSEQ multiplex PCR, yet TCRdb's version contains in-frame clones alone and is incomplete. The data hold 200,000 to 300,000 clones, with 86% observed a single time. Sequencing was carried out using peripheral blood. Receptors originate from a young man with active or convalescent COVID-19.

The chain's CDR3 is CASSLMWGGYNEQFF. The CDR3 nucleotides read TGCGCCAGCAGCTTGATGTGGGGGGGTTACAATGAGCAGTTCTTC. The chain carries TRBV5-1 and TRBJ2-1; 7 bases line up with TRBD2. CDR3 size: 15 residues. Losses at the gene ends were 1 base for V and 4 bases for J; bases not matched to a gene: 5. Germline V gene sequence: CDR1 SGHRS, CDR2 YFSETQ.

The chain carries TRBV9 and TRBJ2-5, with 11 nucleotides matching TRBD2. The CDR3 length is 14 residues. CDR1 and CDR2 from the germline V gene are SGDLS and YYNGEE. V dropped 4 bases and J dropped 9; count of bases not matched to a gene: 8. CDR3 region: CASSRAYSGGAQYF. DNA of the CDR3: TGTGCCAGCAGCCGAGCCTATAGCGGGGGGGCCCAGTACTTC.

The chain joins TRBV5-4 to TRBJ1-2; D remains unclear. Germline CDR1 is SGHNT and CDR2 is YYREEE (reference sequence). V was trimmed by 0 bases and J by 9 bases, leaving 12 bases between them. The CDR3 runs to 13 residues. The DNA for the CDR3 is TGTGCCAGCAGCTTGGTAGAGGGAAGAAGCTACACCTTC. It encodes CASSLVEGRSYTF. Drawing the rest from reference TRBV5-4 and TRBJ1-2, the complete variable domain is ETGVTQSPTHLIKTRGQQVTLRCSSQSGHNTVSWYQQALGQGPQFIFQYYREEENGRGNFPPRFSGLQFPNYSSELNVNALELDDSALYLCASSLVEGRSYTFGSGTRLTVV.

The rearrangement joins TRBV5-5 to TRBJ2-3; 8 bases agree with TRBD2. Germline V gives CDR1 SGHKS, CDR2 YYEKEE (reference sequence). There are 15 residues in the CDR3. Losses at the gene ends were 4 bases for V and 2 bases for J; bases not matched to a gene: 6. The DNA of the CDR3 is TGTGCCAGCAGCCATAGCGGGGATCCCACAGATACGCAGTATTTT. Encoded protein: CASSHSGDPTDTQYF. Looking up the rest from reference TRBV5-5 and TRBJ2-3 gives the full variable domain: DAGVTQSPTHLIKTRGQQVTLRCSPISGHKSVSWYQQVLGQGPQFIFQYYEKEERGRGNFPDRFSARQFPNYSSELNVNALLLGDSALYLCASSHSGDPTDTQYFGPGTRLTVL.

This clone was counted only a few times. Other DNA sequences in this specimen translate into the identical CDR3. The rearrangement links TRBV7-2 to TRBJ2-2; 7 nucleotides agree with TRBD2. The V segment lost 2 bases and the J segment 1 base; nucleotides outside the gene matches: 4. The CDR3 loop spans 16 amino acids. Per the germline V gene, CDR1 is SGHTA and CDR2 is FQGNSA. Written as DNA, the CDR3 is TGTGCCAGCAGCTTAAGGGGCGGGGGGAACACCGGGGAGCTGTTTTTT. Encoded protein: CASSLRGGGNTGELFF.

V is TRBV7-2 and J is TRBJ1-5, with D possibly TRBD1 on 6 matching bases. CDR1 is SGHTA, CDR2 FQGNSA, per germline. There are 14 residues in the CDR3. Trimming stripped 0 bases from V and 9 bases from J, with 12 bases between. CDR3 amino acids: CASSLAPGQTPQHF. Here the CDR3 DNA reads TGTGCCAGCAGCTTAGCCCCAGGACAGACGCCCCAGCATTTT.

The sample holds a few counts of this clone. The CDR3 loop is CASSRGGSGPYNEQFF. The CDR3 bases are TGTGCCAGCAGCCGCGGCGGCAGCGGGCCCTACAATGAGCAGTTCTTC. V gene TRBV4-2 combines with J gene TRBJ2-1, with TRBD2 as a possible D gene (6 bases). Trimming pared 4 bases from V and 2 bases from J, leaving 15 bases between. The germline CDR1 and CDR2 sequences are LGHNA and YNFKEQ. The CDR3 sequence is 16 residues long.

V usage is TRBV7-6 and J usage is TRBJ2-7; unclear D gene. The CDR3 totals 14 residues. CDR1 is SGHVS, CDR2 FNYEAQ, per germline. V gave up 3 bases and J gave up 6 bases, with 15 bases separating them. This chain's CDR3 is CASSFSGPAPEQYF. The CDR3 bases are TGTGCCAGCAGCTTTTCTGGGCCGGCCCCCGAGCAGTACTTC.

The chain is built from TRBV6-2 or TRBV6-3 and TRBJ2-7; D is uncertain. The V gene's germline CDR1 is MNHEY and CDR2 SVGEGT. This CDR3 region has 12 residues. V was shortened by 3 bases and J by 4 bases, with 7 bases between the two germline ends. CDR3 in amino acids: CASSYNSYEQYF. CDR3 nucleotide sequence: TGTGCCAGCAGTTATAATAGTTACGAGCAGTACTTC.

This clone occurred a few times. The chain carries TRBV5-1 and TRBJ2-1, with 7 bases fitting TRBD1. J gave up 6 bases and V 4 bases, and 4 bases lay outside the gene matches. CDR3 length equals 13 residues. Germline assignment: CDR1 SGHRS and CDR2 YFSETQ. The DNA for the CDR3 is TGCGCCAGCAGCCGACAGGGACCCAATGAGCAGTTCTTC. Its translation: CASSRQGPNEQFF. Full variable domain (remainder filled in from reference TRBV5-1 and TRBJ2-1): KAGVTQTPRYLIKTRGQQVTLSCSPISGHRSVSWYQQTPGQGLQFLFEYFSETQRNKGNFPGRFSGRQFSNSRSEMNVSTLELGDSALYLCASSRQGPNEQFFGPGTRLTVL.

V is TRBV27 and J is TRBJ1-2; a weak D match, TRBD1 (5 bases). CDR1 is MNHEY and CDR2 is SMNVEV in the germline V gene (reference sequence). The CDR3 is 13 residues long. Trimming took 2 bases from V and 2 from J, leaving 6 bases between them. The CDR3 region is CASSLRGNYGYTF. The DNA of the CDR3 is TGTGCCAGCAGTTTACGGGGGAACTATGGCTACACCTTC.

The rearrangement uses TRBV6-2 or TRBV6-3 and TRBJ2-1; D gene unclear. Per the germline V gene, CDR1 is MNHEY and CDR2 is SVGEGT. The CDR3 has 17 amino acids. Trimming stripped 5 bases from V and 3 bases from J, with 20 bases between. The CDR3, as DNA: TGTGCCAGCAGTGCGGAATTATATCGAGAGGTCTACAATGAGCAGTTCTTC. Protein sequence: CASSAELYREVYNEQFF.

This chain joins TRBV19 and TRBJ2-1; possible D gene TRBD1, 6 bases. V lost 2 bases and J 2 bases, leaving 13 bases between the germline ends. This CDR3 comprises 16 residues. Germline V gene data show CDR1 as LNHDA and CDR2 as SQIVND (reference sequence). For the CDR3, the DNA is TGTGCCAGTAGTATATCCTTGGGGGCTACCTACAATGAGCAGTTCTTC. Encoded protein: CASSISLGATYNEQFF.

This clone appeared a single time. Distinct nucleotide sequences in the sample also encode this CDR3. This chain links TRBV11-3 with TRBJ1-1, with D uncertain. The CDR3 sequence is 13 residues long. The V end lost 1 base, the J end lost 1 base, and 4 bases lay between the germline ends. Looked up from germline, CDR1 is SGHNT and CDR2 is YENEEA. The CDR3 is CASSLGRNTEAFF. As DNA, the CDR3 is TGTGCCAGCAGCTTAGGGAGGAACACTGAAGCTTTCTTT.

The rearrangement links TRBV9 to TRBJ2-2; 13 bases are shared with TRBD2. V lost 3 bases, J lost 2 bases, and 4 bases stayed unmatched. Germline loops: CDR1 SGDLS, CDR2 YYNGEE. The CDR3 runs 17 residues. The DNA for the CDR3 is TGTGCCAGCAGCGCGACTAGCGGGGGGCCCAACACCGGGGAGCTGTTTTTT. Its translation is CASSATSGGPNTGELFF.

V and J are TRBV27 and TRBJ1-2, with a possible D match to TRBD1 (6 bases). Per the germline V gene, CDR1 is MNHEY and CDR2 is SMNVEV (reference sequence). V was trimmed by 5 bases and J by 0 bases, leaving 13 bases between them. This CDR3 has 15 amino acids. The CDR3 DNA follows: TGTGCCAGCAGTGGGAAGGGACAACCTAACTATGGCTACACCTTC. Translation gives CASSGKGQPNYGYTF.

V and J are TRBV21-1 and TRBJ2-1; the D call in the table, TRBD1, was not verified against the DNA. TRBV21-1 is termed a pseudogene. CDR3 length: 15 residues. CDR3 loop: CASTVRDRGFYEQFF. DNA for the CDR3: TGTGCCAGCACGGTACGAGACAGGGGTTTCTATGAGCAGTTCTTC.

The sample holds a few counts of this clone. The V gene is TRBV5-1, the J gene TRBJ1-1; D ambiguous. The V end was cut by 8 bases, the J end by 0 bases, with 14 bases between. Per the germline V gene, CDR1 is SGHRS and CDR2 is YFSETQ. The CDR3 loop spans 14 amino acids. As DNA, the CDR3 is TGCGCCAGTAGCGGGCAGTACATGAACACTGAAGCTTTCTTT. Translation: CASSGQYMNTEAFF.

This CDR3 reads CAYETEAYEQYF. The CDR3 nucleotides read TGTGCCTACGAGACGGAGGCCTACGAGCAGTACTTC. This rearrangement joins TRBV6-5 to TRBJ2-7; D might be TRBD2 (5 bases). The germline V gene encodes CDR1 MNHEY and CDR2 SVGAGI. The CDR3 covers 12 residues. Trimming pared 11 bases from V and 2 bases from J, leaving 13 bases between.

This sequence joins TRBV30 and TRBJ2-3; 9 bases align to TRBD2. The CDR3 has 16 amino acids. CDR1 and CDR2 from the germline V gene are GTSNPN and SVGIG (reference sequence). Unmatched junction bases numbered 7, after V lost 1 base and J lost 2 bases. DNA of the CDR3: TGTGCCTGGAGTGCAAAGACTAGCGGTCCCACAGATACGCAGTATTTT. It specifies CAWSAKTSGPTDTQYF.

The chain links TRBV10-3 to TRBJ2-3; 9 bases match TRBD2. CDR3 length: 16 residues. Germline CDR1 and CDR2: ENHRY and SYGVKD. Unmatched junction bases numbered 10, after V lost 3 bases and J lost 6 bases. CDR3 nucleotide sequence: TGTGCCATCAGTGATCCCGGGACTAGCTTTGCGGATACGCAGTATTTT. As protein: CAISDPGTSFADTQYF.

CDR3 region: CASTLDEAFF. The DNA of the CDR3 is TGTGCCAGCACCCTAGATGAAGCTTTCTTT. The rearrangement links TRBV7-9 to TRBJ1-1; the D is unclear. The CDR3 is 10 amino acids. V lost 7 bases and J lost 7, with 7 bases in between. Germline loops: CDR1 SEHNR, CDR2 FQNEAQ (reference sequence).

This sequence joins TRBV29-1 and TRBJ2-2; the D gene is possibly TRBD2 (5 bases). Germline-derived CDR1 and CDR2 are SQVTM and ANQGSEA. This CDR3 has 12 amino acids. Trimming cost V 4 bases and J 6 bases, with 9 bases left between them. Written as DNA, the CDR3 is TGCAGCGTTGGTGAGGGTCCCGGGGAGCTGTTTTTT. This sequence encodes CSVGEGPGELFF.